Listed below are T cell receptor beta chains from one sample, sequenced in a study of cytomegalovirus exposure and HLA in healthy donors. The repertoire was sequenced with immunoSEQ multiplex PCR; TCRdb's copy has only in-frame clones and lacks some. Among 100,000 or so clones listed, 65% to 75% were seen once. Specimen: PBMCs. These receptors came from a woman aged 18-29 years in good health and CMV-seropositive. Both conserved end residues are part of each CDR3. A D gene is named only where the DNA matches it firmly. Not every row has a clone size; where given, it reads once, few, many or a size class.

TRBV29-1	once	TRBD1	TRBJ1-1	TGCAGCGTTGAAGGACAGGGGTATATTGAAGCTTTCTTT	CSVEGQGYIEAFF
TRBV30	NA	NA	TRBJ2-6	TGTGCCTGGGGGGGCGGGTCCCGCAACTCTGGGGCCAACGTCCTGACTTTC	CAWGGGSRNSGANVLTF
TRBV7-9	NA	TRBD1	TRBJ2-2	TGTGCCAGCGCGGACAGGGGGCTATCCGGGGAGCTGTTTTTT	CASADRGLSGELFF
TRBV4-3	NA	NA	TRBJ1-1	TGCGCCAGCAGCCAAGCCCGGGGGAGGCAAGCTTTCTTT	CASSQARGRQAFF
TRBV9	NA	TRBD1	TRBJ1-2	TGTGCCAGCAGCCCTAGGGGCCGGGACAGGGATGACTATGGCTACACCTTC	CASSPRGRDRDDYGYTF
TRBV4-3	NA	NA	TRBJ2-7	TGCGCCAGCAGCCAAGATAGTTCCAACGAGCAGTACTTC	CASSQDSSNEQYF
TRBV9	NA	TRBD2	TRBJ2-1	TGTGCCAGCAGCAGGACTAGCGGGCAGAGCTCCTACAATGAGCAGTTCTTC	CASSRTSGQSSYNEQFF
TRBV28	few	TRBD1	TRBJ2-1	TGTGCCAGTCAACGTGGCCGAGGGGGCCTACGCTACAATGAGCAGTTCTTC	CASQRGRGGLRYNEQFF
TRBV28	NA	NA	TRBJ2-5	TGTGCCAGCGCCGCGGAACTCCTTGAAGAGACCCAGTACTTC	CASAAELLEETQYF
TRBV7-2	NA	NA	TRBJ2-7	TGTGCCAGCAGCTTACTACAGGCAGCCTACGAGCAGTACTTC	CASSLLQAAYEQYF
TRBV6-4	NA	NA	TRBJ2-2	TGTGCCAGCAGTGAGGTTGCAGGCGGGACCGCGAACACCGGGGAGCTGTTTTTT	CASSEVAGGTANTGELFF
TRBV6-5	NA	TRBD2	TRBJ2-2	TGTGCCAGCAGACTAGCGGGAGACACCGGGGAGCTGTTTTTT	CASRLAGDTGELFF
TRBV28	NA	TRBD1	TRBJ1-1	TGTGCCAGCAGTTTGTCCTTCGGGACAGGGAACACTGAAGCTTTCTTT	CASSLSFGTGNTEAFF
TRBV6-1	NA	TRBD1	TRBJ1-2	TGTGCCACCTACCCCGGACAGGGTGGCTACACCTTC	CATYPGQGGYTF
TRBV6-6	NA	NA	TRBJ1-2	TGTGCCAGCAGTTACCCGCAAGCGAGGAATGGCTACACCTTC	CASSYPQARNGYTF
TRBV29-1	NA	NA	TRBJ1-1	TGCAGCGTTGATTCGAGTTTCACTGAAGCTTTCTTT	CSVDSSFTEAFF
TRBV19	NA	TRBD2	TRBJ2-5	TGTGCCAGTAGTAATGGACTAGCTAACGATAGAGAGACCCAGTACTTC	CASSNGLANDRETQYF
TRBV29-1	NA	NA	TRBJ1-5	TGCAGCGTCACCACTCCAGGGGAACAGCCCCAGCATTTT	CSVTTPGEQPQHF
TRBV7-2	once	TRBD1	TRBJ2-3	TGTGCCAGCAACCTTGGGACAGGTCAGGATACGCAGTATTTT	CASNLGTGQDTQYF
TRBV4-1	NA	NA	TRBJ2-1	TGCGCCAGCAGCCAAGAGGCAGCGGCCCGGCGGAATGAGCAGTTCTTC	CASSQEAAARRNEQFF
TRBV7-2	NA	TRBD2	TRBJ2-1	TGTGCCAGCAGGTCCATAAGCGGGAGGGGCCCCAATGAGCAGTTCTTC	CASRSISGRGPNEQFF
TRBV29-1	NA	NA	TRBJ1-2	TGCAGCGTTGATGTTCGGGACATTAACTATGGCTACACCTTC	CSVDVRDINYGYTF
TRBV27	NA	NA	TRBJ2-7	TGTGCCAGCAGTTCCCCCTACAGGGAAATCCACGAGCAGTACTTC	CASSSPYREIHEQYF
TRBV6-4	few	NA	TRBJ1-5	TGTGCCAGCAGTGCAAGTGTCGGGCCCCAGCATTTT	CASSASVGPQHF
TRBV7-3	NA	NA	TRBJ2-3	TGTGCCAGCAGCCGTGACGGGAGTACGCAGTATTTT	CASSRDGSTQYF
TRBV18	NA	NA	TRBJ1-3	TGTGCCAGCTCACCACTCTCTACAGACTCTGGAAACACCATATATTTT	CASSPLSTDSGNTIYF
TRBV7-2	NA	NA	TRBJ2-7	TGTGCCAGCAGCTTAGTCTCTAGCTCCGAGCAGTACTTC	CASSLVSSSEQYF